This TCR beta chain was obtained from a study of T-cell reconstitution after alpha-beta-depleted transplantation in children. Overall study findings and caveats: Reports say that about two months after transplant, the alpha-beta T cells came out of several hundred graft clones that had expanded. Counts and diversity of T cells one year after transplant came mostly from newly produced T cells. In some patients, recipient T cells and intrathymic progenitors surviving conditioning explained high day-60 diversity.

With regard to this clonotype: What it recognizes is unknown.

Unique molecular identifiers were incorporated into the prepared TCRbeta library. TCRdb redid the calling of the PCR reads with MiXCR, one entry per CDR3 protein. This sample yields 700,000 to 950,000 distinct CDR3 sequences, of which about 15% are seen a single time; approximately 5% belongs to the top ten. The clonotype comes from a male patient between 10 and 17 years old who had a stem cell transplant for acute lymphoblastic leukemia, so the T cells may come from the graft donor. Source: PBMCs, mostly from graft donor cells, taken 360 days after TCRalphabeta/CD19-depleted stem cell transplant.

Here the CDR3 DNA reads TGTGCCAGCAGCGTAGTGGCAGGGGTGGGCACTGAAGCTTTCTTT. Protein product: CASSVVAGVGTEAFF. V gene TRBV9 combines with J gene TRBJ1-1; D is possibly TRBD1 (6 bases). Per germline, CDR1 SGDLS and CDR2 YYNGEE. V lost 0 bases, J lost 4 bases, and 13 bases lay in between. The CDR3 has 15 residues.